The 17 T cell receptor beta chains listed next were all sequenced from one sample in a study of cytotoxic CD8 clonotypes in ibrutinib-treated CLL. Measured with immunoSEQ multiplex PCR; TCRdb has only the in-frame clones, and not every one. The repertoire holds about 16,000 clones, approximately 67% seen once, with 15% to 20% in the top ten. Specimen: PBMCs, collected before ibrutinib treatment. The receptors stem from a human donor with chronic lymphocytic leukemia.

The V gene is TRBV29-1, the J gene TRBJ1-1; TRBD1 might be the D (6 bases). The germline V and J ends were trimmed by 5 bases and 1 base, with 14 bases remaining between them. The CDR3 contains 14 residues. CDR1 and CDR2 from the germline V gene are SQVTM and ANQGSEA. The CDR3 DNA reads as TGCAGCGTTTCGGGGGGCGCGGGGAACACTGAAGCTTTCTTT. Translation: CSVSGGAGNTEAFF. The full variable domain, with the rest looked up from reference TRBV29-1 and TRBJ1-1, is SAVISQKPSRDICQRGTSLTIQCQVDSQVTMMFWYRQQPGQSLTLIATANQGSEATYESGFVIDKFPISRPNLTFSTLTVSNMSPEDSSIYLCSVSGGAGNTEAFFGQGTRLTVV.

CDR3 region: CASSAYAGADEQFF. For the CDR3, the DNA is TGTGCCAGCAGTGCCTACGCTGGGGCCGATGAGCAGTTCTTC. The chain combines TRBV28 with TRBJ2-1, with D perhaps TRBD1 (5 bases). Per germline, CDR1 MDHEN and CDR2 SYDVKM. V was shortened by 5 bases and J by 8 bases, with 16 bases between the two germline ends. There are 14 residues in the CDR3.

CDR3 nucleotide sequence: TGTGCCAGCAGCGGAGGGTCGGTGAACACCGGGGAGCTGTTTTTT. This encodes CASSGGSVNTGELFF. The genes are TRBV5-5 and TRBJ2-2; possibly TRBD2 for D (6 bases). Germline V lookup: CDR1 SGHKS, CDR2 YYEKEE (reference sequence). Trimming pared 4 bases from V and 1 base from J, leaving 11 bases between. The CDR3 has 15 residues.

The V gene is TRBV9, the J gene TRBJ1-1; D perhaps matches TRBD1 (6 bases). V dropped 0 bases and J dropped 7 bases, with 16 bases sitting between them. This CDR3 has 15 residues. Looked up from germline, CDR1 is SGDLS and CDR2 is YYNGEE. CDR3 in DNA: TGTGCCAGCAGCGTAGTGATGGGAGGGGGGAGTGAAGCTTTCTTT. Translated: CASSVVMGGGSEAFF.

This chain joins TRBV14 and TRBJ2-5; 7 positions match TRBD2. V gave up 0 bases and J gave up 6 bases; unmatched junction bases: 7. The CDR3 contains 15 residues. CDR1 is SGHDN and CDR2 is FVKESK in the germline V gene. DNA for the CDR3: TGTGCCAGCAGCCAAGATCGGGGGGTGGCGAAGACCCAGTACTTC. Residues: CASSQDRGVAKTQYF.

The rearrangement joins TRBV6-5 to TRBJ2-7; D may match TRBD1 or TRBD2 (5 bases each). V was shortened by 6 bases and J by 1 base, with 7 bases between the two germline ends. The germline gives CDR1 MNHEY, CDR2 SVGAGI. The CDR3 length is 12 residues. The CDR3 region has the DNA TGTGCCAGCAGGGGGACGTCCTACGAGCAGTACTTC. Residues: CASRGTSYEQYF.

The sample holds a few counts of this clone. This chain uses TRBV27 with TRBJ1-1, with a tentative D call TRBD1 (6 bases). V lost 5 bases to trimming and J lost 1 base, with 17 bases between them. The CDR3 is made up of 16 amino acids. The germline gives CDR1 MNHEY, CDR2 SMNVEV (reference sequence). The CDR3, as DNA: TGTGCCAGCAGTCCCTTACCAGGAGGGGGGAACACTGAAGCTTTCTTT. The encoded protein is CASSPLPGGGNTEAFF.

The rearrangement links TRBV18 to TRBJ1-3; maybe TRBD1 (5 bases). Trimming took off 4 bases at V and 4 bases at J, with 8 bases between the two ends. Germline V lookup: CDR1 KGHSH, CDR2 LQKENI. The CDR3 sequence is 13 residues long. The CDR3 here is CASSQTDGNTIYF. The DNA of the CDR3 is TGTGCCAGCTCACAGACAGACGGAAACACCATATATTTT.

CDR3 DNA: TGTGCCAGCATCCTGGGTGCAGATACGCAGTATTTT. It translates to CASILGADTQYF. The chain employs TRBV6-1 and TRBJ2-3; D not certain. Looked up from germline, CDR1 is MNHNS and CDR2 is SASEGT. The V end lost 7 bases, the J end lost 4 bases, and 9 bases lay between the germline ends. The CDR3 length is 12 residues.

The rearrangement joins TRBV7-3 to TRBJ2-3, with 7 positions matching TRBD1. V dropped 5 bases and J dropped 3; count of bases not matched to a gene: 8. Germline CDR1 SGHTA, CDR2 FQGTGA. CDR3 length equals 15 residues. The CDR3 bases are TGTGCCAGCAGCCTACGGGGACAGAAGACAGATACGCAGTATTTT. The encoded protein is CASSLRGQKTDTQYF.

The gene calls are TRBV7-2 and TRBJ2-3; possibly TRBD2 for D (6 bases). The CDR3 loop spans 16 amino acids. V lost 5 bases and J 2 bases, leaving 17 bases between the germline ends. Germline V gene lookup returns CDR1 SGHTA and CDR2 FQGNSA. The CDR3 DNA sequence: TGTGCCAGCAGCCCGTTCGGGACTCTTGCCACAGATACGCAGTATTTT. The encoded protein is CASSPFGTLATDTQYF. Looking up the rest from reference TRBV7-2 and TRBJ2-3 gives the full variable domain: GAGVSQSPSNKVTEKGKDVELRCDPISGHTALYWYRQSLGQGLEFLIYFQGNSAPDKSGLPSDRFSAERTGGSVSTLTIQRTQQEDSAVYLCASSPFGTLATDTQYFGPGTRLTVL.

This clone was found a few times. The chain combines TRBV30 with TRBJ2-7; 9 nucleotides agree with TRBD1. Looked up from germline, CDR1 is GTSNPN and CDR2 is SVGIG (reference sequence). The CDR3 extends over 13 amino acids. J was trimmed by 7 bases and V by 2 bases; bases with no gene match: 6. CDR3 bases: TGTGCCTGGAGTAGGGGGACAGGGCAGGAGCAGTACTTC. Protein sequence: CAWSRGTGQEQYF.

This chain uses TRBV4-1 with TRBJ1-4, with 10 nucleotides matching TRBD1. The CDR3 sequence is 15 residues long. Germline V CDR1 and CDR2: MGHRA, YSYEKL. V gave up 2 bases and J gave up 8 bases; unmatched junction bases: 5. For the CDR3, the DNA is TGCGCCAGCAGCCAACCAGACAGGGGGCAGGAAAAACTGTTTTTT. Its protein product is CASSQPDRGQEKLFF.

The V and J genes are TRBV6-5 and TRBJ1-6; D is ambiguous. This CDR3 has 14 amino acids. Trimming left V 4 bases short and J 9 bases short, with 13 bases between. From germline, CDR1 is MNHEY and CDR2 SVGAGI. CDR3 loop: CASSFLSDSSPLHF. DNA for the CDR3: TGTGCCAGCAGTTTCTTAAGCGACTCTTCACCCCTCCACTTT.

The rearrangement uses TRBV19 and TRBJ1-2; D remains unclear. Germline-derived CDR1 and CDR2 are LNHDA and SQIVND (reference sequence). V was shortened by 4 bases and J by 8 bases, with 11 bases between the two germline ends. This CDR3 is built from 12 residues. CDR3 in DNA: TGTGCCAGTAGTACGGATAGTCGGGGCTACACCTTC. Translation: CASSTDSRGYTF.

The V and J genes are TRBV4-3 and TRBJ2-1; D ambiguous. The CDR3 is 14 amino acids. The V end lost 0 bases, the J end lost 6 bases, and 9 bases lay between the germline ends. Germline V gene sequence: CDR1 LGHNA, CDR2 YSLEER. The CDR3: CASSQEAATNEQFF. CDR3 nucleotide sequence: TGCGCCAGCAGCCAAGAGGCGGCCACCAATGAGCAGTTCTTC.

In this sample, this clone turned up once. The rearrangement uses TRBV5-1 and TRBJ2-5; TRBD2 matches 16 bases. There are 23 residues in the CDR3. Per the germline V gene, CDR1 is SGHRS and CDR2 is YFSETQ. V dropped 0 bases and J dropped 0; count of bases not matched to a gene: 17. CDR3 DNA: TGCGCCAGCAGCTTGGCGGGGGCCGCGCCAGGGACTAGCGGGGGGGCGTACCAAGAGACCCAGTACTTC. It codes for CASSLAGAAPGTSGGAYQETQYF.